These T cell receptor beta chains were read from a single sample in a study of T-cell reconstitution after alpha-beta-depleted transplantation in children. TCRdb reanalysed the PCR reads using MiXCR and keeps one entry per CDR3 protein. The sample consists of approximately 650,000 distinct CDR3 sequences, approximately 14% of them appearing once. Here the sequenced sample was PBMCs, taken before TCRalphabeta/CD19-depleted stem cell transplant. The receptors were gathered from a girl aged 2 to 9 with congenital amegakaryocytic thrombocytopenia, due to receive a stem cell transplant. CDR3s include the opening cysteine and the closing phenylalanine or tryptophan. The D gene is left open where the match is weak. Clone size is given for some rows only: seen once, a few or many times, or a class if the clone is expanded.

d_call,clone_size,j_call,v_call,cdr3_nt,cdr3_aa
TRBD2,few,TRBJ2-1,TRBV20-1,TGCAGTGCTAGAGCCGGACTAGCGGGAGCACGTGAGCAGTTCTTC,CSARAGLAGAREQFF
NA,NA,TRBJ1-4,TRBV4-1,TGCGCCAGCAGCCAAGTTTGGGAAAAACTGTTTTTT,CASSQVWEKLFF
NA,NA,TRBJ2-3,TRBV15,TGTGCCACTCGAAGTTCCGGAGGTACGCAGTATTTT,CATRSSGGTQYF
TRBD1,NA,TRBJ1-3,TRBV5-1,TGCGCCAGCGGTCCGGGACAGGGGATCGGGACTGGAAACACCATATATTTT,CASGPGQGIGTGNTIYF
NA,many,TRBJ2-7,TRBV27,TGTGCCAGCAGGCCGGACGGATCCTACGAGCAGTACTTC,CASRPDGSYEQYF
NA,many,TRBJ1-5,TRBV19,TGTGCCAGTAGCCCGGGACTGGCGTATAGCAATCAGCCCCAGCATTTT,CASSPGLAYSNQPQHF
NA,few,TRBJ1-5,TRBV9,TGTGCCCGTCATCTTGGAAAAGGACAGCTATTCATCTATAGCAATCAGCCCCAGCATTTT,CARHLGKGQLFIYSNQPQHF
NA,many,TRBJ2-3,TRBV6-6,TGTGCCAGCAGTGATTCTCTAGATACGCAGTATTTT,CASSDSLDTQYF
NA,NA,TRBJ1-2,TRBV29-1,TGCAGCGTTGATAGTCTTGCCTTC,CSVDSLAF
TRBD2,NA,TRBJ2-7,TRBV7-2,TGTGCCAGCAGCCCAGGACTAGCGGGAAACGAGCAGTACTTC,CASSPGLAGNEQYF
TRBD1,many,TRBJ2-7,TRBV7-2,TGTGCCAGCGCACAGGGGACAGGCTACGAGCAGTACTTC,CASAQGTGYEQYF
TRBD1,many,TRBJ1-1,TRBV12-3/TRBV12-4,TGTGCCAGCAGTCCAAGACAGGGGGCTGAAGCTTTCTTT,CASSPRQGAEAFF
NA,many,TRBJ1-4,TRBV20-1,TGCAGTGCGGCAAAGGGGGATGAAAAACTGTTTTTT,CSAAKGDEKLFF
NA,few,TRBJ2-1,TRBV20-1,TGCAGTGCTCCCCCCAGAAGTTTGACGGGCGAACGTTACTACAATGAGCAGTTCTTC,CSAPPRSLTGERYYNEQFF
NA,many,TRBJ1-3,TRBV6-1,TGTGCCAGCACCCCGTCCCGGGCGACGATCAAACGCACCATATATTTT,CASTPSRATIKRTIYF
NA,many,TRBJ1-6,TRBV20-1,TGCAGTGCCACCTCGGGGGTTAGTTCACCCCTCCACTTT,CSATSGVSSPLHF